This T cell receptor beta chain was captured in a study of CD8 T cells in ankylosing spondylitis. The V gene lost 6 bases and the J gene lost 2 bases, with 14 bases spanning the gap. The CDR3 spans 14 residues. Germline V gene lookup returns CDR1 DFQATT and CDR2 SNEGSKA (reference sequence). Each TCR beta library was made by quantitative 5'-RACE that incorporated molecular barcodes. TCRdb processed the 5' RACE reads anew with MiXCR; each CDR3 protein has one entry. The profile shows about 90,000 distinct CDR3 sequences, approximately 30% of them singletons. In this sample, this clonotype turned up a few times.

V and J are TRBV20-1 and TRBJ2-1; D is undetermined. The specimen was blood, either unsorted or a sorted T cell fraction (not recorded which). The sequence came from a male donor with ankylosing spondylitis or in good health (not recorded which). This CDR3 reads CSANQALTYNEQFF. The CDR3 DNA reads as TGCAGTGCCAACCAGGCTTTGACCTACAATGAGCAGTTCTTC.